The next 25 T cell receptor beta chains were all read from a single sample in a study of T cell responses to AZD1222 COVID-19 vaccine. This table comes from immunoSEQ multiplex PCR, and its TCRdb copy is limited to in-frame clones, with some not included. The top ten clones hold roughly 1.4% of a sample with 120,000 or so clones, around 89% of them seen once. Source: peripheral blood, taken on day 0 of AZD1222 vaccination. The receptors were sampled from an adult in good health.

The chain carries TRBV6-5 and TRBJ2-3, with 8 bases identical to TRBD1. Germline V lookup: CDR1 MNHEY, CDR2 SVGAGI. Trimming removed 8 bases from V and 4 bases from J; junction bases left unmatched: 8. The CDR3 length is 14 residues. In DNA, the CDR3 is TGTGCCAGCTCGGGACAGGTGACAGCAGATACGCAGTATTTT. It codes for CASSGQVTADTQYF.

The chain joins TRBV24-1 to TRBJ2-5; D uncertain. CDR1 and CDR2 (germline): KGHDR, SFDVKD. CDR3 length: 12 residues. V was pared by 4 bases and J by 2 bases, with 4 bases between. The DNA of the CDR3 is TGTGCCACCAGTGACTCACAAGAGACCCAGTACTTC. Protein: CATSDSQETQYF.

The chain combines TRBV7-7 with TRBJ2-7, with no clear D. The CDR3 contains 13 residues. Germline V CDR1 and CDR2: SSHAT, FNYEAQ (reference sequence). V was cut by 5 bases and J by 6 bases, with 14 bases left in between. CDR3 coding DNA: TGTGCCAGCAGCCCCCAAGTGCGTGGCGAGCAGTACTTC. Protein: CASSPQVRGEQYF.

The chain employs TRBV6-5 and TRBJ2-2; D unclear. Deletions cut 5 bases from V and 2 bases from J, with 3 bases between. This CDR3 region has 12 residues. Per germline, CDR1 MNHEY and CDR2 SVGAGI. In DNA, the CDR3 is TGTGCCAGCAGTCTAAACACCGGGGAGCTGTTTTTT. Translation gives CASSLNTGELFF.

V gene TRBV4-1 combines with J gene TRBJ2-7, with D maybe TRBD2 (5 bases). This CDR3 comprises 15 residues. Germline V gives CDR1 MGHRA, CDR2 YSYEKL. V lost 1 base, J lost 6 bases, and 16 bases lay in between. DNA of the CDR3: TGCGCCAGCAGCCAAGCCCATGGTCCTAGCTCCGAGCAGTACTTC. It yields the protein CASSQAHGPSSEQYF.

The rearrangement joins TRBV19 to TRBJ2-6; 8 bases match TRBD1. Germline values: CDR1 LNHDA, CDR2 SQIVND (reference sequence). J lost 1 base, V lost 2 bases, and 4 bases had no gene match. This CDR3 has 17 residues. This CDR3 is CASSIWQGASGANVLTF. Here the CDR3 DNA reads TGTGCCAGTAGTATATGGCAGGGGGCTTCTGGGGCCAACGTCCTGACTTTC. The complete variable domain, with remaining parts taken from reference TRBV19 and TRBJ2-6, reads DGGITQSPKYLFRKEGQNVTLSCEQNLNHDAMYWYRQDPGQGLRLIYYSQIVNDFQKGDIAEGYSVSREKKESFPLTVTSAQKNPTAFYLCASSIWQGASGANVLTFGAGSRLTVL.

This chain connects TRBV4-1 to TRBJ2-7; no firm D call. The CDR3 runs 14 residues. CDR1 is MGHRA and CDR2 is YSYEKL in the germline V gene. Trimming removed 1 base at V and 4 bases at J, with 11 bases between. Here the CDR3 DNA reads TGCGCCAGCAGCCAAGGGCAGAATCTATACGAGCAGTACTTC. This gives the protein CASSQGQNLYEQYF.

The count of this clone is one. This chain uses TRBV24-1 with TRBJ2-5; D is uncertain. This CDR3 is 14 amino acids long. V was clipped by 4 bases and J by 3 bases, with 11 bases between them. CDR1 and CDR2 (germline): KGHDR, SFDVKD. The CDR3 DNA reads TGTGCCACCAGTGAAGGCCAACTCGAAGAGACCCAGTACTTC. Translated, it gives CATSEGQLEETQYF.

V gene TRBV7-8 combines with J gene TRBJ2-7, with 8 bases lining up with TRBD1. J gave up 0 bases and V 4 bases, and 8 bases lay outside the gene matches. Germline V gene sequence: CDR1 SGHVS, CDR2 FQNEAQ. The CDR3 contains 16 residues. The CDR3 loop reads CASSSLAGTGSYEQYF. DNA for the CDR3: TGTGCCAGCAGCTCTTTGGCCGGGACAGGCTCCTACGAGCAGTACTTC.

This chain connects TRBV3-1 (or the pseudogene TRBV3-2) to TRBJ2-1; D may be TRBD2 (5 bases). Germline V gene lookup returns CDR1 LGHDT and CDR2 YNNKEL (reference sequence). The CDR3 covers 14 residues. V lost 6 bases, J lost 7 bases, and 16 bases lay in between. CDR3 coding DNA: TGTGCCAGCAGTCCCCTAGGAGCGGAGAATGAGCAGTTCTTC. This translates into CASSPLGAENEQFF.

CDR3: CASSSLEGGRLGINEKLFF. CDR3 in DNA: TGTGCCAGCAGTTCCTTAGAAGGGGGACGGTTAGGGATTAATGAAAAACTGTTTTTT. V gene TRBV27 combines with J gene TRBJ1-4; D perhaps matches TRBD1 (6 bases). Trimming removed 4 bases from V and 4 bases from J, with 25 bases in between. Germline V gives CDR1 MNHEY, CDR2 SMNVEV (reference sequence). The CDR3 runs 19 residues.

This clone was picked up a small number of times. The chain employs TRBV27 and TRBJ2-7; no firm D call. V lost 0 bases, J lost 4 bases, and 7 bases lay in between. CDR3 size: 13 residues. Germline V gene lookup returns CDR1 MNHEY and CDR2 SMNVEV (reference sequence). The CDR3 DNA sequence: TGTGCCAGCAGTTTATCCGAGAGATACGAGCAGTACTTC. Translating gives CASSLSERYEQYF.

The chain couples TRBV9 to TRBJ1-2, with D maybe TRBD1 (5 bases). This CDR3 has 16 amino acids. With 0 bases removed from V and 8 bases from J, the gap between germline ends came to 20 bases. CDR1 is SGDLS and CDR2 is YYNGEE in the germline V gene. The DNA for the CDR3 is TGTGCCAGCAGCGTAGACGGCAGGGAAATTATCCGGGGCTACACCTTC. It translates to CASSVDGREIIRGYTF.

The rearrangement uses TRBV18 and TRBJ2-3; D is possibly TRBD2 (7 bases). Germline V gene sequence: CDR1 KGHSH, CDR2 LQKENI. The CDR3 sequence is 14 residues long. V lost 2 bases and J lost 4, with 10 bases in between. CDR3 DNA sequence: TGTGCCAGCTCACCAACGGGGGGCGCAGATACGCAGTATTTT. This gives the protein CASSPTGGADTQYF.

The CDR3 bases are TGTGCCAGCAGTTTCCGGGACTATCAGCCCCAGCATTTT. It is translated as CASSFRDYQPQHF. The V and J genes are TRBV7-9 and TRBJ1-5, with D possibly TRBD1 on 5 matching bases. V lost 6 bases to trimming and J lost 5 bases, with 11 bases between them. The CDR3 has 13 amino acids. CDR1 is SEHNR and CDR2 is FQNEAQ in the germline V gene (reference sequence).

This sequence joins TRBV27 and TRBJ2-1; 11 bases match TRBD2. Germline V gene data show CDR1 as MNHEY and CDR2 as SMNVEV (reference sequence). With V trimmed by 5 bases and J by 0 bases, 12 bases remained unmatched. The CDR3 sequence is 19 residues long. For the CDR3, the DNA is TGTGCCAGCAGTCCCCCCGGGACTAGCGGCCCAAGCTCCTACAATGAGCAGTTCTTC. As protein: CASSPPGTSGPSSYNEQFF.

The rearrangement links TRBV2 to TRBJ1-1; D is perhaps TRBD1 (6 bases). Per the germline V gene, CDR1 is SNHLY and CDR2 is FYNNEI. This CDR3 is built from 20 residues. Trimming cost V 6 bases and J 0 bases, with 29 bases left between them. The CDR3 coding sequence is TGTGCCAGCAGGGCACACATATCGGGGGGCGCCGAGGGGATGAACACTGAAGCTTTCTTT. This codes for CASRAHISGGAEGMNTEAFF.

The chain links TRBV27 to TRBJ1-1, with TRBD1 as a possible D gene (6 bases). CDR3 length equals 14 residues. Germline V gives CDR1 MNHEY, CDR2 SMNVEV (reference sequence). V was cut by 1 base and J by 4 bases, with 10 bases left in between. In DNA form, the CDR3 reads TGTGCCAGCAGTTTATTTCAGGGGATCACTGAAGCTTTCTTT. Its protein product is CASSLFQGITEAFF.

The CDR3 nucleotides read TGTGCCAGCAGTTTCGGGACTAGCGTTTCCTCCTACGAGCAGTACTTC. Translated: CASSFGTSVSSYEQYF. The V call is TRBV27, the J call TRBJ2-7; 10 bases map to TRBD2. The CDR3 is 16 residues long. The V gene's germline CDR1 is MNHEY and CDR2 SMNVEV (reference sequence). With V trimmed by 3 bases and J by 0 bases, 5 bases remained unmatched.

The genes are TRBV4-3 and TRBJ1-4; D is undetermined. Trimming pared 4 bases from V and 0 bases from J, leaving 9 bases between. The CDR3 is 15 residues long. From germline, CDR1 is LGHNA and CDR2 YSLEER. As DNA, the CDR3 is TGCGCCAGCAGCCCCCCCGGAGCAACTAATGAAAAACTGTTTTTT. Translation gives CASSPPGATNEKLFF.

The rearrangement joins TRBV27 to TRBJ2-5; TRBD1 might be the D (5 bases). CDR3 length: 13 residues. Germline CDR1 and CDR2: MNHEY and SMNVEV (reference sequence). V was clipped by 4 bases and J by 5 bases, with 11 bases between them. Here the CDR3 reads CASSSGSRETQYF. The CDR3 DNA reads as TGTGCCAGCAGTTCAGGGTCGAGGGAGACCCAGTACTTC.

V gene TRBV20-1 combines with J gene TRBJ1-5; TRBD1 matches 9 bases. Unmatched junction bases numbered 9, after V lost 7 bases and J lost 5 bases. In germline, CDR1 is DFQATT, CDR2 SNEGSKA (reference sequence). The length of the CDR3 is 14 residues. CDR3 in DNA: TGCAGTGTTAGTCGGGGACAGGGACATCAGCCCCAGCATTTT. Its protein product is CSVSRGQGHQPQHF.

The J gene is TRBJ1-1, the V gene TRBV6-5, with D hard to call. Germline CDR1 reads MNHEY; CDR2 reads SVGAGI. The CDR3 length is 14 residues. The V end lost 7 bases, the J end lost 0 bases, and 12 bases lay between the germline ends. The CDR3 region has the DNA TGTGCCAGCATGCTGCGGGGAATGAACACTGAAGCTTTCTTT. It codes for CASMLRGMNTEAFF.

This rearrangement joins TRBV6-5 to TRBJ1-4, with a tentative D call TRBD1 (6 bases). CDR1 is MNHEY, CDR2 SVGAGI, per germline. The CDR3 runs 15 residues. The V end lost 7 bases, the J end lost 7 bases, and 19 bases lay between the germline ends. This CDR3 reads CASTRGQYGSEKLFF. The DNA for the CDR3 is TGTGCCAGCACAAGGGGACAATACGGGAGTGAAAAACTGTTTTTT.

CDR3 nucleotides: TGTGCCAGCACGGCCCCCCTAAGATCCTACGAGCAGTACTTC. This encodes CASTAPLRSYEQYF. This chain joins TRBV27 and TRBJ2-7; D is undetermined. Germline assignment: CDR1 MNHEY and CDR2 SMNVEV (reference sequence). V gave up 7 bases and J gave up 1 base, with 14 bases separating them. This CDR3 has 14 residues.